These T cell receptor beta chains were read from a single sample in a study of CD8+ T cells in alopecia areata. Sequencing used immunoSEQ multiplex PCR; TCRdb keeps in-frame clones, though not all of them. The profile shows 170,000 or so clones, around 60% of them singletons. The starting material was CD8+ T cells sorted from blood, obtained at week 24, from a patient treated with tofacitinib. The receptors were sampled from a human donor with alopecia areata. Both conserved end residues are part of each CDR3. Fields, in order: CDR3 DNA, CDR3 protein, D gene, CDR3 length, clone size, J gene, V gene. The D gene is left open where the match is weak. Some rows mark clone size as missing; the rest say once, few, many or name a class of expanded clone.

TGTGCCAGCAGTGCTGGGACAGGGGGCGCACGGAGCAATCAGCCCCAGCATTTT CASSAGTGGARSNQPQHF TRBD1 18 few TRBJ1-5 TRBV6-1
TGTGCCAGCAGCCCCGGGACAGGGGGCGAAAAACTGTTTTTT CASSPGTGGEKLFF TRBD1 14 - TRBJ1-4 TRBV5-6
TGCAGTGTTTCAGCAGTCTATGGCTACACCTTC CSVSAVYGYTF - 11 - TRBJ1-2 TRBV20-1
TGTGCCAGCAGCTTCTCTACCAATGAGCAGTTCTTC CASSFSTNEQFF - 12 - TRBJ2-1 TRBV7-8
TGTGCCAGCAGGGGGACCACAGGGAATAATGAAAAACTGTTTTTT CASRGTTGNNEKLFF - 15 - TRBJ1-4 TRBV2
TGTGCCAGTACCGCGGGACCAAGTAACTATGGCTACACCTTC CASTAGPSNYGYTF - 14 - TRBJ1-2 TRBV19
TGTGCCTGGAGTGTACTGGGGGACGAGCAGTACTTC CAWSVLGDEQYF - 12 few TRBJ2-7 TRBV30
TGTGCCTGGAGTACCGGACTAGCCGTTGATGAGCAGTTCTTC CAWSTGLAVDEQFF TRBD2 14 - TRBJ2-1 TRBV30
TGTGCCAGCAGTGGAAGGGGGCTTGAAGCTTTCTTT CASSGRGLEAFF TRBD1 12 - TRBJ1-1 TRBV2
TGTGCCTGGAGTTCGAAGGTACGCTCAGATGATCAGCCCCAGCATTTT CAWSSKVRSDDQPQHF - 16 - TRBJ1-5 TRBV30
TGTGCCAGTACCTCTCCTGGGACACCCGAAGAGCAGTTCTTC CASTSPGTPEEQFF - 14 - TRBJ2-1 TRBV19
TGTGCCAGCAGTTCTGGGGGGACCGGCGGGACCCAGTACTTC CASSSGGTGGTQYF - 14 - TRBJ2-5 TRBV27
TGTGCCAGCAGCCAAGAGGTTGAAGATTATGGCTACACCTTC CASSQEVEDYGYTF - 14 few TRBJ1-2 TRBV14
TGTGCCAGCAGTACCCCGACGGGGGGTCACACCGGGGAGCTGTTTTTT CASSTPTGGHTGELFF TRBD2 16 few TRBJ2-2 TRBV2
TGTGCCAGCAGTGATGGGACAGTTAGCACAGATACGCAGTATTTT CASSDGTVSTDTQYF TRBD1 15 - TRBJ2-3 TRBV2
TGTGCCAGCAGTCGTAAAGGCCCGGGACAGGGAACCTACGAGCAGTACTTC CASSRKGPGQGTYEQYF TRBD1 17 - TRBJ2-7 TRBV27
TGTGCCAGCAGGGCCGACAGGGCCGGCGGCTACACCTTC CASRADRAGGYTF TRBD1 13 - TRBJ1-2 TRBV5-6
TGTGCCAGCAGGGGTAGCGAGCAGTACTTC CASRGSEQYF - 10 - TRBJ2-7 TRBV2
TGTGCCAGCAGCTCTGGGGGCAGTGCACACTACGAGCAGTACTTC CASSSGGSAHYEQYF - 15 few TRBJ2-7 TRBV13
TGTGCCAGCAGTGATTCTGGGGAAAAACTGTTTTTT CASSDSGEKLFF - 12 - TRBJ1-4 TRBV25-1
TGTGCCAGCAGACGTCAGCCCGACACTGAAGCTTTCTTT CASRRQPDTEAFF - 13 - TRBJ1-1 TRBV27
TGTGCCAGCAGTGAACTCCGGGGTGGCGGCACTGAAGCTTTCTTT CASSELRGGGTEAFF - 15 few TRBJ1-1 TRBV6-1
TGTGCCAGCTGGGCGGCCGGGGAGCTGTTTTTT CASWAAGELFF - 11 - TRBJ2-2 TRBV6-1
TGTGCCAGCAGCCAGGGAGACAGGGGGCGCCGGGAGACCCAGTACTTC CASSQGDRGRRETQYF TRBD1 16 - TRBJ2-5 TRBV14
TGTGCCAGCAGCTTGGCCCCGGGACAGGGACACACAGATACGCAGTATTTT CASSLAPGQGHTDTQYF TRBD1 17 - TRBJ2-3 TRBV5-6
TGCGCCAGCAGAACGGGCCCGTCCACCGGGGAGCTGTTTTTT CASRTGPSTGELFF - 14 - TRBJ2-2 TRBV4-1
TGTGCCAGCAGCTTCGGGACGACCTATGGCTACACCTTC CASSFGTTYGYTF - 13 - TRBJ1-2 TRBV5-6
TGTGCCAGCAGCTTAGGAGGGGGAGGGCAAGAGACCCAGTACTTC CASSLGGGGQETQYF - 15 once TRBJ2-5 TRBV11-2